The 16 T cell receptor beta chains presented below share a single source sample, sequenced in a study of lymphopenia after photon versus proton radiotherapy (dated by TCRdb to about 2019). The library was made by the immunoSEQ multiplex PCR assay. Sourced from immuneACCESS, this table was stored by TCRdb with only in-frame sequences that have V and J called. A share of the clones is absent; for the studies checked, an unresolved V gene accounts for under half, and the remainder has no known explanation. Counted in this sample were under 30,000 clones; about 87% of them appeared once. The ten biggest clones cover around 19% of the sample. The sequenced sample was peripheral blood, obtained from a patient treated with photon-based radiotherapy. The origin of the receptors is a man in his fifties with gastric cancer.

The gene calls are TRBV14 and TRBJ2-3, with D tentatively TRBD1 (5 bases). The germline V gene encodes CDR1 SGHDN and CDR2 FVKESK. V lost 0 bases and J 11 bases, leaving 12 bases between the germline ends. This CDR3 has 13 residues. CDR3: CASSQDRLGEQYF. CDR3 coding DNA: TGTGCCAGCAGCCAAGATCGTTTAGGGGAGCAGTATTTT.

The chain couples TRBV11-2 to TRBJ2-5, with D maybe TRBD1 (6 bases). Germline V gives CDR1 SGHAT, CDR2 FQNNGV. Trimming removed 0 bases at V and 1 base at J, with 18 bases between. The CDR3 is made up of 18 amino acids. The CDR3 reads CASSLDSQGGMGQETQYF. The DNA for the CDR3 is TGTGCCAGCAGCTTAGATTCACAGGGTGGTATGGGCCAAGAGACCCAGTACTTC.

The chain couples TRBV5-1 to TRBJ2-7; D uncertain. Germline CDR1 and CDR2: SGHRS and YFSETQ. Trimming left V 1 base short and J 4 bases short, with 12 bases between. The CDR3 runs 14 residues. The CDR3: CASSLKVASYEQYF. The CDR3, as DNA: TGCGCCAGCAGCTTGAAGGTTGCGAGTTACGAGCAGTACTTC.

The rearrangement uses TRBV27 and TRBJ2-1; weak D call: TRBD2 (5 bases). V dropped 2 bases and J dropped 10 bases, with 15 bases sitting between them. Looked up from germline, CDR1 is MNHEY and CDR2 is SMNVEV (reference sequence). The CDR3 spans 14 residues. In nucleotides, the CDR3 is TGTGCCAGCAGTTTAATTGGAGGAGTTAGGGAGCAGTTCTTC. This sequence encodes CASSLIGGVREQFF.

The chain employs TRBV19 and TRBJ2-6; D uncertain. The CDR3 extends over 15 amino acids. V gave up 3 bases and J gave up 1 base, with 7 bases separating them. Germline CDR1 is LNHDA and CDR2 is SQIVND (reference sequence). CDR3 region: CASSIQGSGANVLTF. CDR3 in DNA: TGTGCCAGTAGTATCCAAGGTTCTGGGGCCAACGTCCTGACTTTC.

The V gene is TRBV5-1, the J gene TRBJ2-7; TRBD1 agrees at 9 bases. V was clipped by 2 bases and J by 3 bases; unmatched bases: 9. The CDR3 spans 16 residues. CDR1 is SGHRS and CDR2 is YFSETQ in the germline V gene. In DNA, the CDR3 is TGCGCCAGCAGCTTCGCCTCGGGACAGGGAGGCTACGAGCAGTACTTC. This encodes CASSFASGQGGYEQYF.

The V gene is TRBV9, the J gene TRBJ1-2, with D unclear. V lost 1 base to trimming and J lost 8 bases, with 18 bases between them. The germline V gene encodes CDR1 SGDLS and CDR2 YYNGEE. This CDR3 comprises 15 residues. CDR3 sequence reads: CASSVTGYSLEGYTF. The CDR3 bases are TGTGCCAGCAGCGTAACCGGTTATTCTTTGGAAGGCTACACCTTC.

The gene calls are TRBV11-2 and TRBJ2-2; tentatively, D is TRBD2 (5 bases). The ends were cut back, 4 bases at V and 3 bases at J, with 15 bases in the middle. This CDR3 region has 16 residues. CDR1 SGHAT and CDR2 FQNNGV come from the germline V gene. CDR3 residues: CASSSLMAADTGELFF. The CDR3 DNA reads TGTGCCAGCAGCTCCCTCATGGCAGCGGACACCGGGGAGCTGTTTTTT. The full variable domain, with the rest looked up from reference TRBV11-2 and TRBJ2-2, is EAGVAQSPRYKIIEKRQSVAFWCNPISGHATLYWYQQILGQGPKLLIQFQNNGVVDDSQLPKDRFSAERLKGVDSTLKIQPAKLEDSAVYLCASSSLMAADTGELFFGEGSRLTVL.

The chain combines TRBV15 with TRBJ1-5, with a possible D match to TRBD1 (6 bases). This CDR3 has 18 residues. Germline V gene data show CDR1 as LNHNV and CDR2 as YYDKDF (reference sequence). V lost 0 bases and J 1 base, leaving 16 bases between the germline ends. The CDR3 DNA reads TGTGCCACCAGCAGAGATGGCAGGGGACACATAAGCAATCAGCCCCAGCATTTT. It translates to CATSRDGRGHISNQPQHF.

The genes are TRBV5-1 and TRBJ1-6, with 8 bases fitting TRBD1. With 3 bases clipped from V and 6 bases from J, the junction kept 5 bases outside the gene matches. CDR1 and CDR2 (germline): SGHRS, YFSETQ. This CDR3 is 15 amino acids long. The CDR3 bases are TGCGCCAGCAGCTCCCGACAGGGGTCTAATTCACCCCTCCACTTT. It specifies CASSSRQGSNSPLHF. The whole variable domain, remainder taken from reference TRBV5-1 and TRBJ1-6, is KAGVTQTPRYLIKTRGQQVTLSCSPISGHRSVSWYQQTPGQGLQFLFEYFSETQRNKGNFPGRFSGRQFSNSRSEMNVSTLELGDSALYLCASSSRQGSNSPLHFGNGTRLTVT.

The chain is built from TRBV4-1 and TRBJ1-5; 7 bases match TRBD1. The V gene end was trimmed by 4 bases and the J gene end by 3 bases; junction bases not matched to a gene: 3. From germline, CDR1 is MGHRA and CDR2 YSYEKL. The CDR3 covers 14 residues. The chain's CDR3 is CASSPGTVNQPQHF. The CDR3 DNA sequence: TGCGCCAGCAGCCCGGGGACAGTCAATCAGCCCCAGCATTTT.

This chain links TRBV7-3 with TRBJ2-2; TRBD2 might be the D (5 bases). Germline values: CDR1 SGHTA, CDR2 FQGTGA. CDR3 length: 14 residues. The V and J ends lost 5 bases and 7 bases respectively, with 14 bases between them. The CDR3 coding sequence is TGTGCCAGCAGCCAATTTGGGGAGATCGGGGAGCTGTTTTTT. It translates to CASSQFGEIGELFF.

This clone was detected a few times. This rearrangement joins TRBV29-1 to TRBJ2-3, with D possibly matching TRBD2 (5 bases). The germline V and J ends were trimmed by 7 bases and 5 bases, with 13 bases remaining between them. This CDR3 has 12 residues. CDR1 is SQVTM and CDR2 is ANQGSEA in the germline V gene. CDR3 sequence reads: CSALILEDTQYF. The CDR3, as DNA: TGCAGCGCCCTAATACTAGAAGATACGCAGTATTTT.

The chain recombines TRBV19 with TRBJ1-2, with TRBD1 as a possible D gene (5 bases). This CDR3 has 14 amino acids. Between the trimmed V and J ends, which lost 2 bases and 1 base, there was a span of 8 bases. CDR1 is LNHDA and CDR2 is SQIVND in the germline V gene (reference sequence). As DNA, the CDR3 is TGTGCCAGTAGTATAAGGGGTCTTAACTATGGCTACACCTTC. Translating gives CASSIRGLNYGYTF.

The chain has TRBV5-1 and TRBJ2-3, with D perhaps TRBD1 (6 bases). V was pared by 6 bases and J by 0 bases, with 11 bases between. Germline V lookup: CDR1 SGHRS, CDR2 YFSETQ. This CDR3 region has 14 residues. CDR3 coding DNA: TGCGCCAGCACGACAGGACCTAGCACAGATACGCAGTATTTT. It encodes CASTTGPSTDTQYF.

This chain links TRBV4-3 with TRBJ2-7, with TRBD2 identical over 13 bases. CDR3 size: 17 residues. After removal of 0 bases from V and 3 bases from J, the junction contained 5 bases not matched to a gene. Looked up from germline, CDR1 is LGHNA and CDR2 is YSLEER. This CDR3 reads CASSQDKTSGGNYEQYF. The CDR3 bases are TGCGCCAGCAGCCAAGATAAGACTAGCGGGGGGAACTACGAGCAGTACTTC.